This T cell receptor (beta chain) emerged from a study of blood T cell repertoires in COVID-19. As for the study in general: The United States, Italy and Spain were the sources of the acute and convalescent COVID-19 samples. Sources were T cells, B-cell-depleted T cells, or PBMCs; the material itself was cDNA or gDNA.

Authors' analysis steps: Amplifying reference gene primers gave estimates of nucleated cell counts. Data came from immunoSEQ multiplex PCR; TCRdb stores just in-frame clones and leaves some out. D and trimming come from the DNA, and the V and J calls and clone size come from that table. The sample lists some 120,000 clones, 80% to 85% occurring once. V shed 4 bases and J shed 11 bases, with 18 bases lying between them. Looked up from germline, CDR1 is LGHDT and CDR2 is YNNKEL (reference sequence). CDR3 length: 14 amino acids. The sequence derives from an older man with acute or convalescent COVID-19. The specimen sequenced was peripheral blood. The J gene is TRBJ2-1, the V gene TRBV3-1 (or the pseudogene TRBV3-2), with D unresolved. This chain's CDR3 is CASSRGHDPGKQFF. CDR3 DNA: TGTGCCAGCAGCCGAGGCCACGACCCCGGTAAGCAGTTCTTC.